Following are 30 T cell receptor beta chains from one sample sequenced in a study of Graves' ophthalmopathy and Graves' hyperthyroidism. RNA transcripts yielded amplified TCR beta CDR3 regions. Second-round multiplex PCR came after first-round RT-PCR with HTBI primers. Via MiXCR, TCRdb re-called the multiplex PCR reads, giving one row per CDR3 protein. The data hold 650,000 to 900,000 distinct CDR3 sequences, with around 40% observed a single time. The sequenced sample was peripheral blood. These TCRs come from an adult man with Graves' ophthalmopathy.

As regards this clonotype: Compared with germline, one end of the junction differs, possibly owing to a read error. Here the CDR3 reads CASSLRLRNTGELFF. The DNA of the CDR3 is TGCGCCAGCAGCCTTAGGCTCAGAAACACCGGGGAGCTGTTTTTT. The chain employs TRBV7-2 and TRBJ2-2; D not resolved. Germline CDR1 reads SGHTA; CDR2 reads FQGNSA. The CDR3 loop spans 15 amino acids.

This clonotype was detected ten times or more. With a much larger clone just one base away, this may be a read error. The gene calls are TRBV13 and TRBJ1-6; D is ambiguous. The V gene's germline CDR1 is PRHDT and CDR2 FYEKMQ (reference sequence). There are 13 residues in the CDR3. V was trimmed by 0 bases and J by 9 bases, leaving 6 bases between them. CDR3 nucleotides: TGTGCCAGCAGCTTAGGCCGGGGTTCACCCCTCCACTTT. Amino acids: CASSLGRGSPLHF.

This clonotype was seen more than once but under ten times. This rearrangement joins TRBV20-1 to TRBJ2-7; D perhaps matches TRBD1 (6 bases). The length of the CDR3 is 14 residues. The germline CDR1 and CDR2 sequences are DFQATT and SNEGSKA (reference sequence). The germline V and J ends were trimmed by 6 bases and 0 bases, with 15 bases remaining between them. CDR3 sequence (DNA): TGCAGTGCAAGAAGGACAGTGAGCTCCTACGAGCAGTACTTC. It yields the protein CSARRTVSSYEQYF.

This clonotype was counted ten times or more. V usage is TRBV2 and J usage is TRBJ1-3; D uncertain. Per germline, CDR1 SNHLY and CDR2 FYNNEI. Trimming removed 5 bases from V and 2 bases from J, with 10 bases in between. This CDR3 contains 14 residues. CDR3 loop: CASSNIPTGNTIYF. The CDR3 nucleotides read TGTGCCAGCAGTAACATTCCTACTGGAAACACCATATATTTT.

J is TRBJ2-7 and V is TRBV12-3 or TRBV12-4; unclear D gene. The CDR3 is 14 residues long. Trimming stripped 5 bases from V and 0 bases from J, with 11 bases between. In DNA form, the CDR3 reads TGTGCCAGCAGTCACCGCCAGAGCTCCTACGAGCAGTACTTC. Residues: CASSHRQSSYEQYF.

Worth noting for this clonotype: The junction departs from germline at one end; a sequencing error may be responsible. V is TRBV6-2 or TRBV6-3 and J is TRBJ1-3, with TRBD1 as a possible D gene (5 bases). Germline assignment: CDR1 MNHEY and CDR2 SVGEGT. The CDR3 consists of 16 residues. CDR3 DNA: TGTGCCATCAGTTACACAGGATCTAGCTCTGGAAACACCATATATTTT. It is translated as CAISYTGSSSGNTIYF.

This clonotype was counted many times. This sequence joins TRBV20-1 and TRBJ1-6, with a tentative D call TRBD1 (6 bases). V gave up 6 bases and J gave up 10 bases, with 16 bases separating them. Germline-derived CDR1 and CDR2 are DFQATT and SNEGSKA (reference sequence). The CDR3 runs 13 residues. CDR3: CSAMGGGGSPLHF. CDR3 DNA sequence: TGCAGTGCCATGGGTGGTGGGGGCTCACCCCTCCACTTT.

The chain links TRBV7-2 to TRBJ1-5, with D perhaps TRBD1 (6 bases). Deletions cut 4 bases from V and 7 bases from J, with 17 bases between. In germline, CDR1 is SGHTA, CDR2 FQGNSA. This CDR3 is built from 15 residues. In DNA form, the CDR3 reads TGTGCCAGCAGCTGGGTTGGGGGGGGCGACCAGCCCCAGCATTTT. Amino acids: CASSWVGGGDQPQHF.

This clonotype was counted ten times or more. The J gene is TRBJ2-7, the V gene TRBV10-3; 13 nucleotides match TRBD2. CDR3 size: 16 residues. V lost 6 bases to trimming and J lost 0 bases; unmatched junction nucleotides: 5. The V gene's germline CDR1 is ENHRY and CDR2 SYGVKD. CDR3 region: CAISELAGGLSYEQYF. In DNA, the CDR3 is TGTGCCATCAGCGAACTAGCGGGAGGGCTCTCCTACGAGCAGTACTTC.

This clonotype was observed a few times. A read error may account for a junction end that differs from germline. The chain joins TRBV7-2 to TRBJ1-1; D is perhaps TRBD1 (5 bases). Germline V gene data show CDR1 as SGHTA and CDR2 as FQGNSA. There are 14 residues in the CDR3. CDR3 DNA sequence: TGTGCCAGCAGCTTAGGATTTCAGGACACTGAAGCTTCCTTT. Its translation is CASSLGFQDTEASF.

This clonotype appeared a few times. This rearrangement joins TRBV2 to TRBJ2-2; TRBD1 or TRBD2 may be the D gene (5 bases each). The CDR3 is made up of 13 amino acids. Per the germline V gene, CDR1 is SNHLY and CDR2 is FYNNEI. The ends were cut back, 4 bases at V and 7 bases at J, with 10 bases in the middle. CDR3 amino acids: CASSVRGDGELFF. The CDR3 DNA reads TGTGCCAGCAGTGTAAGAGGGGACGGGGAGCTGTTTTTT.

V gene TRBV24-1 combines with J gene TRBJ1-2, with 11 bases aligning to TRBD1. CDR3 length: 17 amino acids. Per the germline V gene, CDR1 is KGHDR and CDR2 is SFDVKD. Trimming cost V 2 bases and J 1 base; bases outside gene matches: 5. CDR3 DNA sequence: TGTGCCACCAGTGATTCTGGACAGGGGGCCGATAACTATGGCTACACCTTC. Protein product: CATSDSGQGADNYGYTF.

There are many counts of this clonotype. The chain uses TRBV10-3 and TRBJ1-5, with 8 bases fitting TRBD1. The junction had 0 bases not matched to a gene; V was cut back by 6 bases and J by 5 bases. The germline V gene has CDR1 ENHRY and CDR2 SYGVKD. This CDR3 has 12 residues. The CDR3 spells CAIRDRDQPQHF. In DNA form, the CDR3 reads TGTGCCATCAGGGACAGGGATCAGCCCCAGCATTTT.

This chain connects TRBV7-2 to TRBJ2-3; TRBD1 or TRBD2 may be the D gene (6 bases each). Trimming removed 4 bases at V and 0 bases at J, with 14 bases between. The CDR3 consists of 16 residues. Germline CDR1 is SGHTA and CDR2 is FQGNSA. The CDR3 DNA sequence: TGTGCCAGCAGCTCATTGGAGGGGGGAAGCACAGATACGCAGTATTTT. It codes for CASSSLEGGSTDTQYF.

The chain joins TRBV24-1 to TRBJ1-5; 10 bases line up with TRBD1. This CDR3 contains 16 residues. Germline V gene data show CDR1 as KGHDR and CDR2 as SFDVKD. After removal of 2 bases from V and 5 bases from J, the junction contained 5 bases not matched to a gene. The CDR3 nucleotides read TGTGCCACCAGTGATTGGACAGGGACAGGGGATCAGCCCCAGCATTTT. This gives the protein CATSDWTGTGDQPQHF.

On this clonotype: A much more abundant neighbour one base away suggests this may be a read error. The chain employs TRBV7-2 and TRBJ2-6; D perhaps matches TRBD2 (6 bases). CDR1 is SGHTA, CDR2 FQGNSA, per germline. Trimming stripped 7 bases from V and 4 bases from J, with 14 bases between. The CDR3 is 15 amino acids. The CDR3 bases are TGTGCCAGCACCGGAGGGAGTGCCGGGGCCAACGTCCTGACTTTC. This codes for CASTGGSAGANVLTF.

This chain links TRBV25-1 with TRBJ2-6, with 12 nucleotides matching TRBD1. The CDR3 extends over 17 amino acids. J gave up 4 bases and V 5 bases, and 6 bases lay outside the gene matches. The V gene's germline CDR1 is MGHDK and CDR2 SYGVNS. The DNA of the CDR3 is TGTGCCAGCAGTATCCGGGACAGGGGGCCAGGGGCCAACGTCCTGACTTTC. Translated, it gives CASSIRDRGPGANVLTF. The entire variable domain, with the rest obtained from reference TRBV25-1 and TRBJ2-6, is as follows: EADIYQTPRYLVIGTGKKITLECSQTMGHDKMYWYQQDPGMELHLIHYSYGVNSTEKGDLSSESTVSRIRTEHFPLTLESARPSHTSQYLCASSIRDRGPGANVLTFGAGSRLTVL.

V gene TRBV29-1 combines with J gene TRBJ1-1; perhaps TRBD1 as D (5 bases). The CDR3 is 12 residues long. The ends were cut back, 2 bases at V and 6 bases at J, with 10 bases in the middle. Germline V gives CDR1 SQVTM, CDR2 ANQGSEA. The CDR3 loop reads CSVEQGDSEAFF. For the CDR3, the DNA is TGCAGCGTTGAACAGGGCGACTCTGAAGCTTTCTTT.

In DNA form, the CDR3 reads TGTGCCAGCAGCCCCCAGACAGGGACAGATACGCAGTATTTT. As protein: CASSPQTGTDTQYF. The genes are TRBV9 and TRBJ2-3, with 7 nucleotides matching TRBD1. With V trimmed by 4 bases and J by 3 bases, 5 bases remained unmatched. The germline CDR1 and CDR2 sequences are SGDLS and YYNGEE. The CDR3 is 14 amino acids.

The sample holds many counts of this clonotype. The chain recombines TRBV7-8 with TRBJ2-2, with D uncertain. V lost 5 bases to trimming and J lost 7 bases, with 20 bases between them. The germline gives CDR1 SGHVS, CDR2 FQNEAQ. CDR3 length: 16 residues. For the CDR3, the DNA is TGTGCCAGCAGCCAAAATGGCGGATCAGCCGTCGGGGAGCTGTTTTTT. This sequence encodes CASSQNGGSAVGELFF.

The J gene is TRBJ1-5, the V gene TRBV24-1; a weak D match, TRBD1 (5 bases). This CDR3 contains 15 residues. Trimming took off 5 bases at V and 4 bases at J, with 14 bases between the two ends. Germline V gives CDR1 KGHDR, CDR2 SFDVKD. The CDR3 region is CATSAVRDQNQPQHF. The CDR3 bases are TGTGCCACCAGTGCCGTACGGGACCAAAATCAGCCCCAGCATTTT.

The chain uses TRBV29-1 and TRBJ1-5; D gene ambiguous. Germline CDR1 reads SQVTM; CDR2 reads ANQGSEA. The CDR3 runs 14 residues. V was shortened by 8 bases and J by 2 bases, with 16 bases between the two germline ends. The DNA for the CDR3 is TGCAGCTTAGGGTCAGGTGTTGGCAATCAGCCCCAGCATTTT. This gives the protein CSLGSGVGNQPQHF.

The table lists this clonotype with many counts. This chain joins TRBV2 and TRBJ2-2, with a tentative D call TRBD1 (5 bases). V was shortened by 4 bases and J by 0 bases, with 9 bases between the two germline ends. This CDR3 has 15 amino acids. CDR1 is SNHLY and CDR2 is FYNNEI in the germline V gene. DNA for the CDR3: TGTGCCAGCAGTGCAGGACATCCGAACACCGGGGAGCTGTTTTTT. It specifies CASSAGHPNTGELFF.

Ten or more counts support this clonotype. This chain uses TRBV29-1 with TRBJ2-7; 9 nucleotides agree with TRBD2. Germline trimming cut 6 bases from V and 4 bases from J; bases unmatched to any gene: 4. The CDR3 spans 12 residues. Germline CDR1 SQVTM, CDR2 ANQGSEA. The CDR3 DNA reads TGCAGCGTCAAGACTAGCGGATACGAGCAGTACTTC. It translates to CSVKTSGYEQYF.

The chain links TRBV7-4 to TRBJ1-2; 8 positions match TRBD1. The CDR3 loop spans 14 amino acids. Germline V gene data show CDR1 as SGHVT and CDR2 as SQSDAQ. After removal of 1 base from V and 10 bases from J, the junction contained 8 bases not matched to a gene. The CDR3 region is CASSLGRGRNFYTF. In DNA, the CDR3 is TGTGCCAGCAGCTTAGGCAGGGGGCGTAATTTCTACACCTTC.

This clonotype showed up just once. This chain joins TRBV4-1 and TRBJ1-4, with 7 bases identical to TRBD1. From germline, CDR1 is MGHRA and CDR2 YSYEKL. The CDR3 extends over 17 amino acids. The ends lost 0 bases at V and 7 bases at J; junction bases unmatched: 11. CDR3 DNA sequence: TGCGCCAGCAGCCAAGAACGGTTCGCAGGGGGTAGTGAAAAACTGTTTTTT. Amino acids: CASSQERFAGGSEKLFF.

Comment on this clonotype: The junction shows a germline mismatch at one end, possibly a read error. V usage is TRBV25-1 and J usage is TRBJ1-2; D is possibly TRBD1 (6 bases). The germline CDR1 and CDR2 sequences are MGHDK and SYGVNS. The CDR3 extends over 16 amino acids. CDR3: CASSGVGTGQNSGYTF. Here the CDR3 DNA reads TGTGCCAGCAGTGGCGTCGGCACAGGGCAAAACTCTGGCTACACCTTC.

This rearrangement joins TRBV11-2 to TRBJ2-7, with 16 bases that match TRBD2. Germline CDR1 and CDR2: SGHAT and FQNNGV. V shed 3 bases, J shed 2 bases, and the junction held 7 bases outside the gene matches. This CDR3 comprises 18 residues. CDR3 DNA sequence: TGTGCCAGCAGCTTCTCCCCCGGGACTAGCGGGAGGGCCTACGAGCAGTACTTC. Protein product: CASSFSPGTSGRAYEQYF.

This sequence joins TRBV14 and TRBJ2-7, with TRBD1 identical over 7 bases. Losses at the gene ends were 6 bases for V and 3 bases for J; bases not matched to a gene: 11. Per the germline V gene, CDR1 is SGHDN and CDR2 is FVKESK. The CDR3 spans 15 residues. The chain's CDR3 is CASSSRQGANYEQYF. CDR3 in DNA: TGTGCCAGCAGTTCTCGACAGGGAGCCAACTACGAGCAGTACTTC.

This clonotype is a singleton in its sample. CDR3 in DNA: TGTGCCAGCAGCTTATCCGTACTCCGGGGGTCGGACTATGGCTACACCTTC. Its translation is CASSLSVLRGSDYGYTF. The V call is TRBV7-9, the J call TRBJ1-2; a possible D gene is TRBD1 (5 bases). This CDR3 spans 17 amino acids. CDR1 SEHNR and CDR2 FQNEAQ come from the germline V gene (reference sequence). V gave up 2 bases and J gave up 3 bases, with 19 bases separating them.